The 3 T cell receptor beta chains given below trace back to one sample, sequenced in a study of T-cell reconstitution after alpha-beta-depleted transplantation in children. The TCRbeta library was prepared with unique molecular identifiers. TCRdb processed the PCR reads anew with MiXCR; each CDR3 protein has one entry. The sample shows 85,000 to 120,000 distinct CDR3 sequences, around 7.8% of them seen only once. The sample consisted of PBMCs, taken before TCRalphabeta/CD19-depleted stem cell transplant. Every receptor here comes from a boy aged 2-15 years with acute lymphoblastic leukemia, due to receive a stem cell transplant.

This clonotype has at least ten counts. This chain connects TRBV7-6 to TRBJ1-4; D not certain. Looked up from germline, CDR1 is SGHVS and CDR2 is FNYEAQ. The CDR3 spans 14 residues. The V gene lost 8 bases and the J gene lost 0 bases, with 10 bases spanning the gap. The CDR3 DNA sequence: TGTGCCAGCGCTCGAACTGCAACTAATGAAAAACTGTTTTTT. It is translated as CASARTATNEKLFF.

This clonotype has ten or more counts. V usage is TRBV20-1 and J usage is TRBJ2-6, with TRBD2 as a possible D gene (5 bases). Looked up from germline, CDR1 is DFQATT and CDR2 is SNEGSKA (reference sequence). The CDR3 is 13 residues long. V lost 4 bases, J lost 7 bases, and 11 bases lay in between. The CDR3 DNA sequence: TGCAGTGCTACCTTACGGGGTGCCAACGTCCTGACTTTC. The encoded protein is CSATLRGANVLTF.

In DNA, the CDR3 is TGTGCCAGCAGCTTCGAATGGAGCTCTGGGGCCAACGTCCTGACTTTC. Amino acids: CASSFEWSSGANVLTF. The genes are TRBV5-4 and TRBJ2-6; D remains ambiguous. Germline CDR1 SGHNT, CDR2 YYREEE (reference sequence). The CDR3 is 16 amino acids. V was clipped by 2 bases and J by 0 bases, with 9 bases between them.